The clone carrying this T cell receptor (beta chain) was counted ten times or more. This sample was included in a study of T cells in Graves' hyperthyroidism and ophthalmopathy. Study information: Peripheral blood was obtained at initial diagnosis, preceding any treatment.

The germline V gene encodes CDR1 SEHNR and CDR2 FQNEAQ (reference sequence). This CDR3 has 14 amino acids. V dropped 4 bases and J dropped 6 bases, with 13 bases sitting between them. Orbital computed tomography and thyroid ultrasound, together with serum TRAb and thyroxine and clinical symptoms, were used for diagnoses. The blood sample predates any ophthalmopathy symptoms, coming from first hyperthyroidism diagnosis. RNA transcripts provided the source from which TCR beta CDR3 regions were amplified. HTBI primers were the set used in a first-round RT-PCR of the TCR CDR3. TCRdb re-called the multiplex PCR reads with MiXCR, one entry per CDR3 protein. The repertoire holds around 380,000 distinct CDR3 sequences, with 13% as singletons.

This chain links TRBV7-9 with TRBJ2-1; D is perhaps TRBD2 (5 bases). The sequencing sample was made of blood. The clonotype originates from a man aged 25-45 years with Graves' hyperthyroidism that later progressed to Graves' ophthalmopathy. The CDR3 region has the DNA TGTGCCAGCAGCTCCTCGGAAGGACTCAATGAGCAGTTCTTC. Translating gives CASSSSEGLNEQFF. Variable domain in full (rest from reference TRBV7-9 and TRBJ2-1): DTGVSQNPRHKITKRGQNVTFRCDPISEHNRLYWYRQTLGQGPEFLTYFQNEAQLEKSRLLSDRFSAERPKGSFSTLEIQRTEQGDSAMYLCASSSSEGLNEQFFGPGTRLTVL.